This T cell receptor beta chain was observed in a study of OX40 agonist ivuxolimab in advanced cancers. Study in general: Patients enrolled in dose escalation were diagnosed with hepatocellular carcinoma, melanoma, renal cell or head and neck cancer.

Method: immunoSEQ multiplex PCR; TCRdb's copy keeps in-frame clones and lacks some. The sample has approximately 82,000 clones, over 80% seen once. The CDR3 contains 15 residues. V was trimmed by 6 bases and J by 5 bases, leaving 16 bases between them. The germline gives CDR1 SEHNR, CDR2 FQNEAQ (reference sequence). The chain has TRBV7-9 and TRBJ1-4; D may be TRBD1 (5 bases). The sequences come from CD4+ or CD8+ T cells sorted from blood, collected in a trial of the OX40 agonist ivuxolimab. The clonotype comes from an adult with an advanced solid tumor such as melanoma, head and neck, liver or kidney cancer. The CDR3 DNA follows: TGTGCCAGCAGTAGTATAGCGCAGGGCAATGAAAAACTGTTTTTT. This translates into CASSSIAQGNEKLFF. Complete variable domain (other parts from reference TRBV7-9 and TRBJ1-4): DTGVSQNPRHKITKRGQNVTFRCDPISEHNRLYWYRQTLGQGPEFLTYFQNEAQLEKSRLLSDRFSAERPKGSFSTLEIQRTEQGDSAMYLCASSSIAQGNEKLFFGSGTQLSVL.